A single T cell receptor beta chain is shown here with its context. This clonotype came up a few times. Its antigen remains unidentified. Base qualities are not recorded, but no much larger clone differs from it by a single base. Receptor libraries were prepared by RT-PCR. TCRdb lists the instrument as Illumina HiSeq 2500. TCRdb passed the public sequencing reads through fastp at Q25 and MiXCR, retaining productive beta sequences. Records with the same CDR3 protein are collapsed into one entry carrying the most frequent genes and DNA. The sample table shows under 800,000 distinct CDR3 sequences, and approximately 13% are seen once. 5.5% to 7% of the sample lies in the top ten. CDR1 and CDR2 are read off the germline V gene (reference sequence) as LGHDT and YNNKEL. Trimming removed 1 base from V and 5 bases from J, leaving 11 bases between the germline ends. Including cysteine and phenylalanine, the CDR3 has 14 amino acids. The kept DNA is CDR3 alone, 42 bases in frame from the first base.

The sample comes from a study of response to subunit inactivated influenza vaccine (dated by TCRdb to about 2018). Study-wide context: Deep quantitative profiling of the T cell receptor repertoire was used in the study to follow responses to a trivalent subunit inactivated influenza vaccine.

Study-wide findings and limitations: It was suggested by the authors that each seasonal influenza vaccination may recruit only a limited number of new T cells.

The V and J genes are TRBV3-1 and TRBJ1-1, and the D gene may be TRBD1, 5 bases matching. The starting material was PBMCs from blood, obtained roughly 15 days before vaccination. This TCR came from a man between 45 and 60 years old who received an inactivated influenza vaccine. Donor details come from another sample of the same person, matched by shared clones. This receptor has the CDR3 CASSQVGGETEAFF. The sequence in DNA is TGTGCCAGCAGCCAAGTCGGGGGGGAGACTGAAGCTTTCTTT.